The clone carrying this T cell receptor (beta chain) was recorded a few times. Antigen: not known. Use of 60 Vbeta and 13 Jbeta primers characterized the PCR. TCRdb's copy holds only in-frame clones and misses some; the assay was immunoSEQ multiplex PCR. This sample has 150,000 to 200,000 clones; roughly 80% occur once, and the top ten carry about 5.6%. The data belong to a study of cytomegalovirus exposure and HLA in healthy donors. Study-wide results and limits: Later on, a genetic analysis was performed. It linked a missense variant in DCLRE1C with V- and J-gene trimming of TCR beta. The study labeled about 160 TCR beta chains cytomegalovirus-associated. Immune exposure information comprised only CMV serostatus. Accurate HLA-A and HLA-B prediction from TCR beta sequences was reported for most subjects.

J gave up 3 bases and V 4 bases, and 2 bases lay outside the gene matches. The CDR3 runs 15 residues. CDR1 SNHLY and CDR2 FYNNEI come from the germline V gene. Source material: PBMCs. The chain has TRBV2 and TRBJ2-4; 11 bases match TRBD2. The clonotype was recovered from a woman aged 25-40 years in good health and CMV-seropositive. CDR3 bases: TGTGCCAGCAGTGTAGCGGGAGGGGGCAAAAACATTCAGTACTTC. It translates to CASSVAGGGKNIQYF. The full variable domain, completed using reference TRBV2 and TRBJ2-4, is EPEVTQTPSHQVTQMGQEVILRCVPISNHLYFYWYRQILGQKVEFLVSFYNNEISEKSEIFDDQFSVERPDGSNFTLKIRSTKLEDSAMYFCASSVAGGGKNIQYFGAGTRLSVL.